This T cell receptor beta chain came from a study of blood T cell repertoires in COVID-19. V gave up 4 bases and J gave up 7 bases; unmatched junction bases: 1. The CDR3 loop spans 12 amino acids. The germline V gene encodes CDR1 KGHSH and CDR2 LQKENI. The table came from immunoSEQ multiplex PCR; TCRdb's copy has only in-frame clones and leaves some out. This table has around 100,000 clones, less than 90% appearing once. This clone was seen a handful of times. This sequence was found in a human donor in a cohort sampled during active COVID-19. The sequenced sample consisted of peripheral blood. V is TRBV18 and J is TRBJ1-1; 9 bases map to TRBD1. The CDR3 loop is CASSQGQGEAFF. CDR3 in DNA: TGTGCCAGCTCACAGGGACAGGGTGAAGCTTTCTTT.